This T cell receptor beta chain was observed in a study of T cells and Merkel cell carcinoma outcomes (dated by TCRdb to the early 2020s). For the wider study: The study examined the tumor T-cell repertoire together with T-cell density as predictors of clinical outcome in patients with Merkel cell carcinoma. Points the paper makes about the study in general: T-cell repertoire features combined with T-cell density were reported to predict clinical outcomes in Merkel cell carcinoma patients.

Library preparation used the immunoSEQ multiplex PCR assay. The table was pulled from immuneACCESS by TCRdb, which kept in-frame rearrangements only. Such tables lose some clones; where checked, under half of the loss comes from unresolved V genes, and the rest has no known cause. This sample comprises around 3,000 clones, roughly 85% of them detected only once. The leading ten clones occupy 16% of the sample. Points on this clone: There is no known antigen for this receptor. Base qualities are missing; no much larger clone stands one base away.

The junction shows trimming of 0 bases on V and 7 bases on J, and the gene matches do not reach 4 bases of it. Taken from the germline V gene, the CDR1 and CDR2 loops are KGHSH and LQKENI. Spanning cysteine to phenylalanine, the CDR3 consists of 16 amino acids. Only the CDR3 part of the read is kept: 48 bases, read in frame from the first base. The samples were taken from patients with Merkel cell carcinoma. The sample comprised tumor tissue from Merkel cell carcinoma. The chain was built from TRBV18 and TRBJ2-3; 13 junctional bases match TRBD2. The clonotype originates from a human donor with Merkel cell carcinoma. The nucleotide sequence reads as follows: TGTGCCAGCTCACCACCAGCACTAGCGGGGGGGTATACGCAGTATTTT. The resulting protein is CASSPPALAGGYTQYF. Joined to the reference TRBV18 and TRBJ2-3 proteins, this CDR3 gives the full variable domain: NAGVMQNPRHLVRRRGQEARLRCSPMKGHSHVYWYRQLPEEGLKFMVYLQKENIIDESGMPKERFSAEFPKEGPSILRIQQVVRGDSAAYFCASSPPALAGGYTQYFGPGTRLTVL.